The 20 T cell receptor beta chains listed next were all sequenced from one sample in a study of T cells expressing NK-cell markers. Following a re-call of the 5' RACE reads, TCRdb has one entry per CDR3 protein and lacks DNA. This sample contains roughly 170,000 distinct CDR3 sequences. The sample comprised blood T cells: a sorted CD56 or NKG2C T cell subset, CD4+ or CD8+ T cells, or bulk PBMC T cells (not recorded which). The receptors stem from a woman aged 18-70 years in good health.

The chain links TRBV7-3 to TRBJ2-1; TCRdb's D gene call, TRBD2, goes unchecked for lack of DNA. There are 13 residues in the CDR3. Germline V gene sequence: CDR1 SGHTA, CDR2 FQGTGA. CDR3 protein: CASSRGLAGEQFF.

The CDR3 loop is CASSFRAGRTGELFF. The chain employs TRBV7-9 and TRBJ2-2; there is no DNA to check the TCRdb D call of TRBD1. The CDR3 loop spans 15 amino acids. Germline CDR1 SEHNR, CDR2 FQNEAQ (reference sequence). Variable domain in full (rest from reference TRBV7-9 and TRBJ2-2): DTGVSQNPRHKITKRGQNVTFRCDPISEHNRLYWYRQTLGQGPEFLTYFQNEAQLEKSRLLSDRFSAERPKGSFSTLEIQRTEQGDSAMYLCASSFRAGRTGELFFGEGSRLTVL.

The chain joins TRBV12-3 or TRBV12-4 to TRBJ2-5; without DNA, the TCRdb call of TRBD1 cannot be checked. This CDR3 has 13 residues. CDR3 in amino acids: CASSSGGAGAQYF.

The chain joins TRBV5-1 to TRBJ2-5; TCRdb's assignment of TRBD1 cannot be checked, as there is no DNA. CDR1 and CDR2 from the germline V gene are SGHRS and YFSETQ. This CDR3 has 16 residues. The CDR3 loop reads CASSSRPGQGHETQYF.

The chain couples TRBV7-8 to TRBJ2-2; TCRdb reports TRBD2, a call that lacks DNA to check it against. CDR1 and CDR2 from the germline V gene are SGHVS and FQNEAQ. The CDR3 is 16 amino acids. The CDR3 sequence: CASSPLVGGSQGELFF.

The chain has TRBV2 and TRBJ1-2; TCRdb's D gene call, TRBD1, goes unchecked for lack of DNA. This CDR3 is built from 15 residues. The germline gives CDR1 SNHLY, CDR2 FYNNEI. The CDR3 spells CASRADRGANYGYTF.

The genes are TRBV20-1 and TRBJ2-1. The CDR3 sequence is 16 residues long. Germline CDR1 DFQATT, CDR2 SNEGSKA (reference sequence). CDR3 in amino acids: CSARVYGQKSYNEQFF.

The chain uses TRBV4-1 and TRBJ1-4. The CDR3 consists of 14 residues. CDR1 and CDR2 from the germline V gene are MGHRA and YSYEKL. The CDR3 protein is CASSRGSSNEKLFF.

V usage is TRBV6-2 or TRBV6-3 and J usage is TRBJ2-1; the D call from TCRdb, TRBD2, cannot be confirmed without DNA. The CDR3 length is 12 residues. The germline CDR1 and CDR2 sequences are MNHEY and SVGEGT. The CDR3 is CASTGLNNEQFF.

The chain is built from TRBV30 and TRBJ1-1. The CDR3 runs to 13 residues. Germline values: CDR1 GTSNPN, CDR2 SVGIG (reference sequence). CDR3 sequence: CAWNLNAYTEAFF.

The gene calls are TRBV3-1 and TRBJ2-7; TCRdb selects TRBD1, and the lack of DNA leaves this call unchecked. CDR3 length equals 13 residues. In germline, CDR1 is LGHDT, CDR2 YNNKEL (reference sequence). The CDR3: CASSLQGAGEQYF.

The CDR3: CASSLRGNEKLFF. This sequence joins TRBV5-6 and TRBJ1-4; TCRdb's assignment of TRBD1 cannot be checked, as there is no DNA. Germline CDR1 is SGHDT and CDR2 is YYEEEE. The CDR3 extends over 13 amino acids.

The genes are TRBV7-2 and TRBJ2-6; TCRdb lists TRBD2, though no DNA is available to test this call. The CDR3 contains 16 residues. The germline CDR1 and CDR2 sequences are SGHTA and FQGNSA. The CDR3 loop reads CASSKVGGAGANVLTF.

CDR3 sequence: CASSESMFQPQHF. The gene calls are TRBV10-2 and TRBJ1-5. The CDR3 extends over 13 amino acids. Germline assignment: CDR1 WSHSY and CDR2 SAAADI.

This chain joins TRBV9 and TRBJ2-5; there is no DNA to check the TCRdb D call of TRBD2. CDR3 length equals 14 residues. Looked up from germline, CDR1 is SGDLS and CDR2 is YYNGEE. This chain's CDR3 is CASSGGTLRETQYF.

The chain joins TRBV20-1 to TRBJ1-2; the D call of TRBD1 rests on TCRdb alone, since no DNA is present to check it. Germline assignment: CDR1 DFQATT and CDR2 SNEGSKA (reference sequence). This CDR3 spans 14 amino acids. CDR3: CSARTHEQGNGYTF.

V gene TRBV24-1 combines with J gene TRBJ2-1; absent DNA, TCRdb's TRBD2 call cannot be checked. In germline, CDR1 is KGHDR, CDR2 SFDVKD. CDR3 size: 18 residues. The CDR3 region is CATSDSGTSGSHYNEQFF.

CDR3 in amino acids: CASSYSRAGDFSTDTQYF. This rearrangement joins TRBV6-5 to TRBJ2-3; TCRdb gives TRBD2 as the D gene, but with no DNA this cannot be confirmed. This CDR3 has 18 residues. Germline V gene lookup returns CDR1 MNHEY and CDR2 SVGAGI.

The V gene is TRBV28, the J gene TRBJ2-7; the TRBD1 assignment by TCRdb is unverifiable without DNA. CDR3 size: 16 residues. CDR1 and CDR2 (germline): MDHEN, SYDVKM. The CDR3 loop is CASSLYRDRFSYEQYF.

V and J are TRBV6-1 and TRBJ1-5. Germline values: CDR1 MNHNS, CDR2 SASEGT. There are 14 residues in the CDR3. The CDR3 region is CASKETFSNQPQHF.